The clone carrying this T cell receptor beta chain has only a few counts. The record originates from a study of blood T cell repertoires in COVID-19. Germline V gene sequence: CDR1 SGHAT, CDR2 FQDESV (reference sequence). The ends were cut back, 7 bases at V and 0 bases at J, with 9 bases in the middle. The CDR3 runs to 13 residues. Those enrolled, adults aged roughly 18 to 95 years, came from about two dozen US areas. Categorization into cohorts depended on clinical history that participants reported. Source study methods: Reference gene primer amplification yielded estimated nucleated cell counts. The assay was immunoSEQ multiplex PCR, and TCRdb's table has in-frame clones only and misses some. V and J calls and clone size are as listed in that table; D and trimming were resolved from the DNA. This sample has 350,000 to 400,000 clones; more than 80% occur once, and the top ten carry around 1%.

Sequencing was carried out using PBMCs or T cells enriched from blood (not recorded which). The gene calls are TRBV11-1 and TRBJ1-1, with a weak D call TRBD1 (6 bases). The source is a young man who had recovered from COVID-19. The CDR3 here is CASTWGLNTEAFF. CDR3 bases: TGTGCCAGCACCTGGGGGCTGAACACTGAAGCTTTCTTT.